This passage covers 25 T cell receptor beta chains from one sample sequenced in a study of T cell repertoires in cytomegalovirus infection. MiXCR was run by TCRdb on the reads, yielding one entry per CDR3 protein. Seen here are 120,000 to 150,000 distinct CDR3 sequences, under 8% observed once, and the top ten hold about 20%. Sequenced sample: PBMCs. All receptors derive from a human donor in good health (CMV status not recorded). Some clones in this sample may be carry-over from other donors' samples.

This clonotype showed up just a few times. The J gene is TRBJ1-2, the V gene TRBV12-3 or TRBV12-4; TRBD1 matches at 9 bases. The V segment lost 5 bases and the J segment 7 bases; nucleotides outside the gene matches: 5. The length of the CDR3 is 13 residues. The CDR3 loop reads CASSRDRAAGYTF. The CDR3 DNA follows: TGTGCCAGCAGTCGGGACAGGGCAGCTGGCTACACCTTC.

This clonotype showed up just a few times. The chain uses TRBV13 and TRBJ1-1, with no clear D. V was trimmed by 4 bases and J by 3 bases, leaving 18 bases between them. Germline CDR1 PRHDT, CDR2 FYEKMQ (reference sequence). The CDR3 spans 16 residues. The CDR3 is CASSSRSGRTDTEAFF. CDR3 DNA sequence: TGTGCCAGCAGCTCCAGGTCGGGGAGGACCGACACTGAAGCTTTCTTT.

There are a few counts of this clonotype. The V and J genes are TRBV7-9 and TRBJ1-6; no clear D gene. This CDR3 spans 14 amino acids. The V gene's germline CDR1 is SEHNR and CDR2 FQNEAQ (reference sequence). Trimming removed 5 bases at V and 8 bases at J, with 13 bases between. The CDR3 DNA reads as TGTGCCAGCAGCCCCCCGGACGGCTATTCACCCCTCCACTTT. Translating it yields CASSPPDGYSPLHF.

The sample holds many counts of this clonotype. The V call is TRBV7-2, the J call TRBJ2-7; 14 nucleotides align to TRBD2. V was pared by 3 bases and J by 0 bases, with 7 bases of the junction left unmatched. The length of the CDR3 is 18 residues. Germline CDR1 is SGHTA and CDR2 is FQGNSA. CDR3: CASSLTSGGASRSYEQYF. The CDR3 region has the DNA TGTGCCAGCAGCTTGACTAGCGGGGGGGCCTCGCGCTCCTACGAGCAGTACTTC.

This clonotype has a handful of counts. The J gene is TRBJ1-1, the V gene TRBV10-2; D remains ambiguous. Germline CDR1 is WSHSY and CDR2 is SAAADI. The CDR3 loop spans 14 amino acids. V dropped 4 bases and J dropped 1 base, with 10 bases sitting between them. The chain's CDR3 is CASSALVKNTEAFF. The CDR3 DNA sequence: TGCGCCAGCAGTGCCCTCGTTAAGAACACTGAAGCTTTCTTT.

This chain's CDR3 is CASSPQGVTHQPQHF. CDR3 bases: TGTGCCAGCAGCCCCCAGGGGGTGACGCATCAGCCCCAGCATTTT. The chain links TRBV7-2 to TRBJ1-5; the match to TRBD1 covers 7 bases. This CDR3 region has 15 residues. Germline V gives CDR1 SGHTA, CDR2 FQGNSA. V lost 5 bases, J lost 5 bases, and 9 bases stayed unmatched.

This clonotype was seen ten or more times. The gene calls are TRBV6-1 and TRBJ1-1; 7 bases are shared with TRBD1. Germline lookup yields CDR1 MNHNS and CDR2 SASEGT. Trimming took 10 bases from V and 1 from J; bases not matched to a gene: 6. The CDR3 is 13 residues long. The CDR3 loop reads CATRTGPNTEAFF. CDR3 nucleotide sequence: TGTGCCACCCGGACAGGCCCGAACACTGAAGCTTTCTTT.

This clonotype was observed many times. J is TRBJ1-1 and V is TRBV5-4; 7 bases map to TRBD1. This CDR3 is 14 amino acids long. V trimming: 4 bases; J trimming: 4 bases; junction bases outside the gene matches: 7. In germline, CDR1 is SGHNT, CDR2 YYREEE (reference sequence). The CDR3 protein is CASSTTAGGTEAFF. The CDR3 region has the DNA TGTGCCAGCAGCACTACCGCAGGGGGCACTGAAGCTTTCTTT.

The chain combines TRBV14 with TRBJ2-2, with D uncertain. Trimming took 1 base from V and 6 from J, leaving 6 bases between them. Germline CDR1 and CDR2: SGHDN and FVKESK. The CDR3 is 13 amino acids. The chain's CDR3 is CASSQVVSGELFF. CDR3 DNA sequence: TGTGCCAGCAGCCAAGTCGTTTCCGGGGAGCTGTTTTTT.

This clonotype has ten or more counts. V and J are TRBV20-1 and TRBJ2-5; D is unresolved. Between the trimmed V and J ends, which lost 7 bases and 0 bases, there was a span of 6 bases. Germline lookup yields CDR1 DFQATT and CDR2 SNEGSKA (reference sequence). The CDR3 loop spans 11 amino acids. The CDR3 region is CSVDHQETQYF. As DNA, the CDR3 is TGCAGTGTTGACCACCAAGAGACCCAGTACTTC.

As for this clonotype: A read error may be the cause here, since a much bigger clone is one base away. The chain joins TRBV11-2 to TRBJ1-4; D unresolved. CDR3 length equals 15 residues. Germline V gene lookup returns CDR1 SGHAT and CDR2 FQNNGV. The CDR3 sequence is CASSLGATTNEKLVF. DNA for the CDR3: TGTGCCAGCAGCTTAGGGGCAACAACTAATGAAAAACTGGTTTTT.

This clonotype occurred a few times. The rearrangement links TRBV6-2 or TRBV6-3 to TRBJ1-1; D unresolved. The CDR3 loop spans 12 amino acids. Germline values: CDR1 MNHEY, CDR2 SVGEGT. V gave up 7 bases and J gave up 5 bases, with 11 bases separating them. The CDR3 protein is CASTNGYTEAFF. The CDR3 bases are TGTGCCAGCACCAACGGGTATACTGAAGCTTTCTTT.

This clonotype occurred a few times. The chain carries TRBV20-1 and TRBJ1-1, with unresolved D. There are 13 residues in the CDR3. V was shortened by 5 bases and J by 6 bases, with 16 bases between the two germline ends. The germline gives CDR1 DFQATT, CDR2 SNEGSKA (reference sequence). The CDR3 DNA is TGCAGTGCTGGCCAGCCCCGAAAGCCTGAAGCTTTCTTT. Its translation: CSAGQPRKPEAFF.

This clonotype showed up many times. The chain carries TRBV28 and TRBJ2-5, with 7 bases lining up with TRBD2. Losses at the gene ends were 6 bases for V and 6 bases for J; bases not matched to a gene: 10. The CDR3 extends over 14 amino acids. CDR1 and CDR2 (germline): MDHEN, SYDVKM. CDR3 in DNA: TGTGCCAGCAGAAGCGGGGCCACCAGAAAGACCCAGTACTTC. Encoded protein: CASRSGATRKTQYF. Combining the CDR3 with reference TRBV28 and TRBJ2-5 gives the whole variable domain DVKVTQSSRYLVKRTGEKVFLECVQDMDHENMFWYRQDPGLGLRLIYFSYDVKMKEKGDIPEGYSVSREKKERFSLILESASTNQTSMYLCASRSGATRKTQYFGPGTRLLVL.

The chain joins TRBV7-2 to TRBJ1-3; the D is unclear. Trimming took 6 bases from V and 0 from J, leaving 12 bases between them. The V gene's germline CDR1 is SGHTA and CDR2 FQGNSA. This CDR3 is built from 15 residues. CDR3 coding DNA: TGTGCCAGCAGGCATGGCTCGAACTCTGGAAACACCATATATTTT. Translating it yields CASRHGSNSGNTIYF. Together with reference TRBV7-2 and TRBJ1-3, the CDR3 gives the full variable domain: GAGVSQSPSNKVTEKGKDVELRCDPISGHTALYWYRQSLGQGLEFLIYFQGNSAPDKSGLPSDRFSAERTGGSVSTLTIQRTQQEDSAVYLCASRHGSNSGNTIYFGEGSWLTVV.

In this sample, this clonotype turned up many times. The CDR3 bases are TGCGCCAGCAGTGCGACGGGATCCTTAGAGACCCAGTACTTC. This sequence encodes CASSATGSLETQYF. The chain is built from TRBV10-1 and TRBJ2-5, with a possible D match to TRBD2 (5 bases). The CDR3 consists of 14 residues. Trimming took off 4 bases at V and 4 bases at J, with 13 bases between the two ends. Germline loops: CDR1 WNHNN, CDR2 SYGVQD (reference sequence).

This clonotype was counted at least ten times. The chain has TRBV7-9 and TRBJ2-7; 10 bases line up with TRBD1. The germline V gene has CDR1 SEHNR and CDR2 FQNEAQ (reference sequence). The CDR3 totals 15 residues. With 5 bases clipped from V and 5 bases from J, the junction kept 9 bases outside the gene matches. CDR3 in amino acids: CASSTGGQGSHEQYF. The CDR3 nucleotides are TGTGCCAGCAGCACGGGGGGACAGGGGTCCCACGAGCAGTACTTC.

In this sample, this clonotype turned up many times. The rearrangement uses TRBV4-2 and TRBJ1-2; D is unresolved. Germline V gene data show CDR1 as LGHNA and CDR2 as YNFKEQ. V was clipped by 0 bases and J by 6 bases, with 17 bases between them. This CDR3 has 16 amino acids. The CDR3 protein is CASSQDLRASQDGYTF. In DNA, the CDR3 is TGTGCCAGCAGCCAAGATCTAAGGGCCAGTCAGGATGGCTACACCTTC.

There are many counts of this clonotype. The CDR3 nucleotides read TGTGCCAGCAGCTCAAAGGTCGTGGGCCGCACAGATACGCAGTATTTT. Its protein product is CASSSKVVGRTDTQYF. The chain uses TRBV7-2 and TRBJ2-3, with D unclear. Germline CDR1 is SGHTA and CDR2 is FQGNSA. Deletions cut 4 bases from V and 1 base from J, with 15 bases between. The CDR3 is 16 residues long.

This chain links TRBV10-3 with TRBJ1-6; no reliable D call. CDR3 size: 12 residues. With 10 bases removed from V and 9 bases from J, the gap between germline ends came to 13 bases. Germline loops: CDR1 ENHRY, CDR2 SYGVKD. The CDR3 region has the DNA TGTGCCACTGGGAACCCGGGTTCACCCCTCCACTTT. Residues: CATGNPGSPLHF.

This clonotype appeared many times. Here the CDR3 DNA reads TGTGCCAGCAGCGACAGGGCAGGCTCTGGGGCCAACGTCCTGACTTTC. Encoded protein: CASSDRAGSGANVLTF. This chain links TRBV4-2 with TRBJ2-6; 7 bases agree with TRBD1. This CDR3 has 16 amino acids. The ends lost 5 bases at V and 0 bases at J; junction bases unmatched: 4. Germline V gene lookup returns CDR1 LGHNA and CDR2 YNFKEQ.

At least ten counts were recorded for this clonotype. The chain joins TRBV7-2 to TRBJ2-4; 8 bases are shared with TRBD1. V lost 3 bases and J lost 5; bases outside the gene matches: 9. Germline V lookup: CDR1 SGHTA, CDR2 FQGNSA. This CDR3 has 16 residues. CDR3 amino acids: CASSFRMAGGENIQYF. The CDR3 bases are TGTGCCAGCAGCTTTAGGATGGCAGGGGGCGAAAACATTCAGTACTTC.

Many counts were recorded for this clonotype. The J gene is TRBJ2-2, the V gene TRBV6-1; TRBD2 agrees at 7 bases. The V gene's germline CDR1 is MNHNS and CDR2 SASEGT. The CDR3 is 15 amino acids. The junction had 5 bases not matched to a gene; V was cut back by 6 bases and J by 1 base. In DNA, the CDR3 is TGTGCCAGCAGAAATCTAGCGGTGAACACCGGGGAGCTGTTTTTT. The encoded protein is CASRNLAVNTGELFF.

This clonotype occurred many times. V usage is TRBV7-6 and J usage is TRBJ2-5; D unresolved. This CDR3 has 15 residues. With 0 bases removed from V and 5 bases from J, the gap between germline ends came to 13 bases. Per the germline V gene, CDR1 is SGHVS and CDR2 is FNYEAQ. The chain's CDR3 is CASSLALPALETQYF. The CDR3 DNA sequence: TGTGCCAGCAGCTTAGCACTCCCCGCCCTGGAGACCCAGTACTTC.

Worth noting for this clonotype: A clone one base away is much larger, so this may be a read error. The V gene is TRBV12-3 or TRBV12-4, the J gene TRBJ2-2; possibly TRBD1 for D (6 bases). The V gene lost 2 bases and the J gene lost 10 bases, with 11 bases spanning the gap. This CDR3 region has 13 residues. The CDR3 is CASSLLKGEELFF. The CDR3 DNA reads TGTGCCAGCAGTTTACTTAAGGGGGAGGAGCTGTTTTTT.